A single sample is the source of the 2 T cell receptor beta chains below, sequenced in a study of shared clonotypes between healthy human individuals. Data came from immunoSEQ multiplex PCR; TCRdb stores just in-frame clones and leaves some out. The data show 1.5 million to 2.5 million clones, with approximately 94% seen just once and 1.2% held by the top ten. CD8 cells classed as naive were CD45RO-negative and positively selected for CCR7, excluding terminally differentiated effector memory CD45RA+ cells. Sequencing was performed on naive CD8+ T cells sorted from blood. The receptors originated from a young man in good health.

The chain is built from TRBV25-1 and TRBJ1-3, with unresolved D. Trimming left V 0 bases short and J 6 bases short, with 3 bases between. CDR1 and CDR2 from the germline V gene are MGHDK and SYGVNS. This CDR3 comprises 12 residues. CDR3 loop: CASSEYENTIYF. CDR3 nucleotides: TGTGCCAGCAGTGAATATGAAAACACCATATATTTT.

This chain connects TRBV11-1 to TRBJ2-3, with D possibly matching TRBD1 (5 bases). This CDR3 contains 16 residues. V was shortened by 2 bases and J by 0 bases, with 12 bases between the two germline ends. Germline V gene data show CDR1 as SGHAT and CDR2 as FQDESV (reference sequence). CDR3 amino acids: CASSLTVYRSTDTQYF. The CDR3, as DNA: TGTGCCAGCAGCTTAACTGTGTACAGGAGCACAGATACGCAGTATTTT.